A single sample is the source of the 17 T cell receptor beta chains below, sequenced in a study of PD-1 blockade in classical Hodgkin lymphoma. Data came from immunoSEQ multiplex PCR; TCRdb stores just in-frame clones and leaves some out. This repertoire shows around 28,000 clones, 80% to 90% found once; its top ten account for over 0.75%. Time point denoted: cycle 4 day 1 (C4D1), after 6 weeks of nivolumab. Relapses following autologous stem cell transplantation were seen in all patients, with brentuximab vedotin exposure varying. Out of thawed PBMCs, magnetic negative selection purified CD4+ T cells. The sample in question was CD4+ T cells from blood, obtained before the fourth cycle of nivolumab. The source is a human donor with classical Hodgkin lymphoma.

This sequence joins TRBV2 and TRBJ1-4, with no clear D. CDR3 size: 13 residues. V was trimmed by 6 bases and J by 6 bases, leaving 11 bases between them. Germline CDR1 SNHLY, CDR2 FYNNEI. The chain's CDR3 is CASRLDQHEKLFF. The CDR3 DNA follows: TGTGCCAGCAGGCTGGACCAGCATGAAAAACTGTTTTTT.

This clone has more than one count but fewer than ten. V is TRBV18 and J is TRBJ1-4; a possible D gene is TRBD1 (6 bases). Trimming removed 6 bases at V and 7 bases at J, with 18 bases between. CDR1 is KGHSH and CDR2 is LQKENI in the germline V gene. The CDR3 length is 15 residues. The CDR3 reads CASSPWTAGSEKLFF. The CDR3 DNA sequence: TGTGCCAGCTCCCCGTGGACAGCCGGGAGTGAAAAACTGTTTTTT.

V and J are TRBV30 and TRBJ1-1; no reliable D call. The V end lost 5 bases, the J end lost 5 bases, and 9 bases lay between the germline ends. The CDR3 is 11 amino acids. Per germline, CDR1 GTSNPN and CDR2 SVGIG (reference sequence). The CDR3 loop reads CAWETGTEAFF. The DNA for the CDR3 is TGTGCCTGGGAGACGGGGACTGAAGCTTTCTTT.

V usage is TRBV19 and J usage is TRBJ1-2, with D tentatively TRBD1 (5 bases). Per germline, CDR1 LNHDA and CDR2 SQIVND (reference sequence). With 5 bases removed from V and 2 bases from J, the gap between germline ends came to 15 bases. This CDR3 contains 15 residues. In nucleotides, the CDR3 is TGTGCCAGTAGTTCCTCCCCAGGGTCGAACTATGGCTACACCTTC. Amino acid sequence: CASSSSPGSNYGYTF.

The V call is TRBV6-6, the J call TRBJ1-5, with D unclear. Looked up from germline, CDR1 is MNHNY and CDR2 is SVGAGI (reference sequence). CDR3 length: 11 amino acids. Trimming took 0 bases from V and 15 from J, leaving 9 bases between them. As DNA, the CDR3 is TGTGCCAGCAGTTACTCTTTTCTTTGGCATTTT. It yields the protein CASSYSFLWHF.

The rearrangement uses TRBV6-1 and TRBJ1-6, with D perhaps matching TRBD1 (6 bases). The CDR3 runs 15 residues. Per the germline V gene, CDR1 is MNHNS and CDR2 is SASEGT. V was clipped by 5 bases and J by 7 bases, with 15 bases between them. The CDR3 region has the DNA TGTGCCAGCAGTAATGGGGGCCAGGTGAATTCACCCCTCCACTTT. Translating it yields CASSNGGQVNSPLHF.

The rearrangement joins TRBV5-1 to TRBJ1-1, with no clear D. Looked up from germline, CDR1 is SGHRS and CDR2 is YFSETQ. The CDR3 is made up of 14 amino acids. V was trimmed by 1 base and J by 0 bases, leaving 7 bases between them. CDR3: CASSLRALNTEAFF. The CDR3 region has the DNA TGCGCCAGCAGCTTGAGGGCCTTGAACACTGAAGCTTTCTTT. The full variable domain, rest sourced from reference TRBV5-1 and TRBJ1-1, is KAGVTQTPRYLIKTRGQQVTLSCSPISGHRSVSWYQQTPGQGLQFLFEYFSETQRNKGNFPGRFSGRQFSNSRSEMNVSTLELGDSALYLCASSLRALNTEAFFGQGTRLTVV.

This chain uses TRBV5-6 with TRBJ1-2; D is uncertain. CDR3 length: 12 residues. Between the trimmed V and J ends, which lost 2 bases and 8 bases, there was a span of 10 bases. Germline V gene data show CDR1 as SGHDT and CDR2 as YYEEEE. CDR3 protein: CASSFSFMGYTF. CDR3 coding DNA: TGTGCCAGCAGCTTTAGTTTTATGGGCTACACCTTC.

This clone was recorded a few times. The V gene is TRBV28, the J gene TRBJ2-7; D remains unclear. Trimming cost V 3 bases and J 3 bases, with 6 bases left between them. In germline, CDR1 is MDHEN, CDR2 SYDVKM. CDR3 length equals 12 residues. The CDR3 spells CASSFLNYEQYF. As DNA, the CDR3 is TGTGCCAGCAGTTTCCTAAACTACGAGCAGTACTTC.

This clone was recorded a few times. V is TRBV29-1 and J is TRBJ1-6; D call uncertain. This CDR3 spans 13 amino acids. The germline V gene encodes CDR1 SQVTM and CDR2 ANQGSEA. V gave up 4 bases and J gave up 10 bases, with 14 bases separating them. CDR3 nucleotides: TGCAGCGTTGCTAGGGAACCAGACTCACCCCTCCACTTT. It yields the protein CSVAREPDSPLHF.

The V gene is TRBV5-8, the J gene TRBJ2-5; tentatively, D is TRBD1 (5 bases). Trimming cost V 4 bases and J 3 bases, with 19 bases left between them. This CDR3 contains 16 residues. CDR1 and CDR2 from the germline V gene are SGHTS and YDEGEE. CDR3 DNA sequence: TGTGCCAGCAGCGGCATTCAGGGTAGGGCTGAAGAGACCCAGTACTTC. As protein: CASSGIQGRAEETQYF.

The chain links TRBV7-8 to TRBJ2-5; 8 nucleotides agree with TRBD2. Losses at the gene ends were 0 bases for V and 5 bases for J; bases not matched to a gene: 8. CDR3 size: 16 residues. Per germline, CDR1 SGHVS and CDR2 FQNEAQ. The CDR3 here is CASSLAQRGIRETQYF. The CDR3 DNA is TGTGCCAGCAGCTTAGCTCAGCGGGGGATTCGGGAGACCCAGTACTTC.

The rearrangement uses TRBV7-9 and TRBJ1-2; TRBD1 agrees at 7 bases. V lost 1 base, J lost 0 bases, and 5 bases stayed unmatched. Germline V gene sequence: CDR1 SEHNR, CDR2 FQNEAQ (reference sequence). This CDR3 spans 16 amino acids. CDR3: CASSLEDRPANYGYTF. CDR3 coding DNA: TGTGCCAGCAGCTTAGAGGACAGGCCAGCTAACTATGGCTACACCTTC.

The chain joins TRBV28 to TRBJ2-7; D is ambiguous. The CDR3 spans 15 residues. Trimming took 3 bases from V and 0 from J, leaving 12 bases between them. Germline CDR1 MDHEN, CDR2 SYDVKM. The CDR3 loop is CASSFSPKSSYEQYF. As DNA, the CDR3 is TGTGCCAGCAGTTTCTCGCCGAAGAGCTCCTACGAGCAGTACTTC.

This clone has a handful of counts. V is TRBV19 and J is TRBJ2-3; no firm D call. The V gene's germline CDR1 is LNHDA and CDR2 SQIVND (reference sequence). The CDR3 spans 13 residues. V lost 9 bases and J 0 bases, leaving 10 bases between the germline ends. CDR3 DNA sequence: TGTGCCAGCGCGGATACTAGCACAGATACGCAGTATTTT. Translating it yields CASADTSTDTQYF.

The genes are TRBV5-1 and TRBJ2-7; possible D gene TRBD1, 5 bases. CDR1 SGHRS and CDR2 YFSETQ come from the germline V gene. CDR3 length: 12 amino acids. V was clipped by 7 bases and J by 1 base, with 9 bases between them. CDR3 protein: CASSDSSYEQYF. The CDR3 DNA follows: TGCGCCAGCTCCGACAGTTCCTACGAGCAGTACTTC.

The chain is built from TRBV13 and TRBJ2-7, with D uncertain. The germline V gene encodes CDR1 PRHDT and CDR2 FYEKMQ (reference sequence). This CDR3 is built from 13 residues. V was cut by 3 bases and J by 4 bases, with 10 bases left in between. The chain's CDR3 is CASSFGPIYEQYF. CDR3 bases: TGTGCCAGCAGCTTCGGACCTATTTACGAGCAGTACTTC.